The T cell receptor (beta chain) described here comes from a study of blood T cell repertoires in COVID-19. Study as a whole: PBMCs, B-cell-depleted T cells, or T cells provided the cDNA or gDNA that made up the material.

In the original workflow: How many nucleated cells were present was estimated from reference gene primer amplification. Measured with immunoSEQ multiplex PCR; TCRdb has only the in-frame clones, and not every one. V and J calls and clone size are given by that table; D and trimming were obtained from the DNA. Altogether about 56,000 clones are present, roughly 87% being singletons, with the ten largest covering roughly 4%. The germline gives CDR1 LNHDA, CDR2 SQIVND (reference sequence). The CDR3 length is 14 residues. J lost 4 bases, V lost 6 bases, and 5 bases had no gene match. V usage is TRBV19 and J usage is TRBJ2-2; TRBD1 matches 7 bases. Specimen: peripheral blood. The TCR originated in a man between 45 and 60 years old with active COVID-19. Here the CDR3 reads CASRKGAVTGELFF. The CDR3 DNA reads TGTGCCAGTAGAAAGGGGGCGGTCACCGGGGAGCTGTTTTTT.